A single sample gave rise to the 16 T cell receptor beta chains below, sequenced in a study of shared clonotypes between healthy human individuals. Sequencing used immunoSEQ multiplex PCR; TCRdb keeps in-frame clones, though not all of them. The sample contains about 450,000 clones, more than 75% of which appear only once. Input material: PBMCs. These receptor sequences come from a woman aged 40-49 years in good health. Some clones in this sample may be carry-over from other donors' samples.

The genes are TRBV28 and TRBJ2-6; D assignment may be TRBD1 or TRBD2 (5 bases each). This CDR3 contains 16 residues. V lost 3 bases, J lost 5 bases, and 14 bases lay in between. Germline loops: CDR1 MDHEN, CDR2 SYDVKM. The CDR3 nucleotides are TGTGCCAGCAGTTTCCCCCGGGGCCAAAGGGCCAACGTCCTGACTTTC. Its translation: CASSFPRGQRANVLTF.

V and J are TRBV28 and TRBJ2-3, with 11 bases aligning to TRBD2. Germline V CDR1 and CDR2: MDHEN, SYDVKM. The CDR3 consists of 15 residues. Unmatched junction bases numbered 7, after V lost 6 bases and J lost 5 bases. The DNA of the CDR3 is TGTGCCAGCAGGACCCCTAGCGGGAGGAGAGATACGCAGTATTTT. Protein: CASRTPSGRRDTQYF.

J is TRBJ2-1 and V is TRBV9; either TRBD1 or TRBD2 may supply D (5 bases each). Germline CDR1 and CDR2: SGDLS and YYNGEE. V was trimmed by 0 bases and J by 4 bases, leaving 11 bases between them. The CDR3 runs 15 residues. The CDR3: CASSVVGTAYNEQFF. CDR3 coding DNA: TGTGCCAGCAGCGTAGTAGGGACGGCATACAATGAGCAGTTCTTC.

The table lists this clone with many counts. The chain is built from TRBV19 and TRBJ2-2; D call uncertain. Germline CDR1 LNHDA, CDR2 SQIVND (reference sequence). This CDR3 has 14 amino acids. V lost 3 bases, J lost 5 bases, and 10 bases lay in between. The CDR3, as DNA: TGTGCCAGTAGTATTATACCCTGGACCGGGGAGCTGTTTTTT. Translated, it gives CASSIIPWTGELFF.

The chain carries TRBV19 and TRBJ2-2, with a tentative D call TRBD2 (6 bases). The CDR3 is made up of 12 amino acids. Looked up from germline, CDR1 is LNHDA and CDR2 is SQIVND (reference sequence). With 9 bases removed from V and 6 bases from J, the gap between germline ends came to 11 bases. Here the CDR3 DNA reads TGTGCCAGCGGGCCGGGGGCCGGGGAGCTGTTTTTT. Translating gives CASGPGAGELFF.

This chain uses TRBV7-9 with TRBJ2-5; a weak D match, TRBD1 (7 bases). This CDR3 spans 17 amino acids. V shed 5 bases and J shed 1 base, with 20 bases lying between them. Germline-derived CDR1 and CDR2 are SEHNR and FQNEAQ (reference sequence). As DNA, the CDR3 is TGTGCCAGCAGCCGAAGTGGAGGGGGCTTTTTCCAAGAGACCCAGTACTTC. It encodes CASSRSGGGFFQETQYF. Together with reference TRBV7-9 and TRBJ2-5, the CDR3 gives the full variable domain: DTGVSQNPRHKITKRGQNVTFRCDPISEHNRLYWYRQTLGQGPEFLTYFQNEAQLEKSRLLSDRFSAERPKGSFSTLEIQRTEQGDSAMYLCASSRSGGGFFQETQYFGPGTRLLVL.

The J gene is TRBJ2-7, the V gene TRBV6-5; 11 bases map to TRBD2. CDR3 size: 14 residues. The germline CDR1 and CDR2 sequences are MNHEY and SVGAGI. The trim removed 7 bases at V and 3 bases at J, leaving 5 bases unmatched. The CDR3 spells CASTELAGDYEQYF. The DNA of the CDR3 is TGTGCCAGCACTGAACTAGCGGGAGACTACGAGCAGTACTTC.

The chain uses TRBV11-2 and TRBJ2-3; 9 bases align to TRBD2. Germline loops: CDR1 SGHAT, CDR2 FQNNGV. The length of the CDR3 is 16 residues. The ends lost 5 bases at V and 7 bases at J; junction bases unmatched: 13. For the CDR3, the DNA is TGTGCCAGCAGCCCTTATAGCGGGAGTGTTACATATACGCAGTATTTT. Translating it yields CASSPYSGSVTYTQYF.

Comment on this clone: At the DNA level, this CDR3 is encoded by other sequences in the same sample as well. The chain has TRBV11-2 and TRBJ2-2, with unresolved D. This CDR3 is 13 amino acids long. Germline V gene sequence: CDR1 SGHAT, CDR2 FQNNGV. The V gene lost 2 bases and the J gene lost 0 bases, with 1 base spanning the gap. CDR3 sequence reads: CASSLSNTGELFF. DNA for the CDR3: TGTGCCAGCAGCTTATCGAACACCGGGGAGCTGTTTTTT.

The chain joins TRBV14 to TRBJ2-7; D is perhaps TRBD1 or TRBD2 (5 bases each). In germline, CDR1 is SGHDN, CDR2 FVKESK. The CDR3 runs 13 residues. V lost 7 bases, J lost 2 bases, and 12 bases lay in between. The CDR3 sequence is CASKGPGAYEQYF. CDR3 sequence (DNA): TGTGCCAGCAAGGGACCCGGAGCCTACGAGCAGTACTTC.

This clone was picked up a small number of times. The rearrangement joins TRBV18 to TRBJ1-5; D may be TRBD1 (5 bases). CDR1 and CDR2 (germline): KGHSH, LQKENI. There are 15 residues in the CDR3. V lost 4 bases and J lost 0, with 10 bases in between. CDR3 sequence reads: CASSLQGNSNQPQHF. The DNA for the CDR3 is TGTGCCAGCTCACTTCAGGGTAATAGCAATCAGCCCCAGCATTTT.

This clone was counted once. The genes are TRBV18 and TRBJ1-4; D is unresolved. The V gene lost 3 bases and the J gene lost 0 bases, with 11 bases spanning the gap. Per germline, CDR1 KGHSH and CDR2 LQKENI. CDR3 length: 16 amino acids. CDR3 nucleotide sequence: TGTGCCAGCTCACCGCCGGACGGGGCAACTAATGAAAAACTGTTTTTT. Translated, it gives CASSPPDGATNEKLFF.

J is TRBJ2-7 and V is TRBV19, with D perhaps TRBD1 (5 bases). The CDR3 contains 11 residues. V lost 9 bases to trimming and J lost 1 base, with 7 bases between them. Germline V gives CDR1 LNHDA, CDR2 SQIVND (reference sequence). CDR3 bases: TGTGCCAGCCAGGGTTCCTACGAGCAGTACTTC. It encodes CASQGSYEQYF. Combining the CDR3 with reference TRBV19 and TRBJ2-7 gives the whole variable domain DGGITQSPKYLFRKEGQNVTLSCEQNLNHDAMYWYRQDPGQGLRLIYYSQIVNDFQKGDIAEGYSVSREKKESFPLTVTSAQKNPTAFYLCASQGSYEQYFGPGTRLTVT.

CDR3 DNA: TGTGCCAGCAGCCATCATATACAGGGTACAGATACGCAGTATTTT. Translated: CASSHHIQGTDTQYF. The rearrangement joins TRBV14 to TRBJ2-3, with D maybe TRBD1 (6 bases). V was cut by 3 bases and J by 3 bases, with 13 bases left in between. The CDR3 spans 15 residues. Germline V CDR1 and CDR2: SGHDN, FVKESK.

DNA of the CDR3: TGCAGCGCCCGGGCGGGCGCACCCGGGGAGCTGTTTTTT. Protein product: CSARAGAPGELFF. The genes are TRBV29-1 and TRBJ2-2; D might be TRBD2 (5 bases). The V and J ends lost 7 bases and 6 bases respectively, with 15 bases between them. This CDR3 contains 13 residues. CDR1 is SQVTM, CDR2 ANQGSEA, per germline.

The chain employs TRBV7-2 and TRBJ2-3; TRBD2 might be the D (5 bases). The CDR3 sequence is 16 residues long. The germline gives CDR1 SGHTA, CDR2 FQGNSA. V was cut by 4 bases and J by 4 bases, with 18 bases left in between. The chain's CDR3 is CASSSSRGARADTQYF. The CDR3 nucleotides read TGTGCCAGCAGCTCCTCCCGGGGAGCCCGGGCAGATACGCAGTATTTT.